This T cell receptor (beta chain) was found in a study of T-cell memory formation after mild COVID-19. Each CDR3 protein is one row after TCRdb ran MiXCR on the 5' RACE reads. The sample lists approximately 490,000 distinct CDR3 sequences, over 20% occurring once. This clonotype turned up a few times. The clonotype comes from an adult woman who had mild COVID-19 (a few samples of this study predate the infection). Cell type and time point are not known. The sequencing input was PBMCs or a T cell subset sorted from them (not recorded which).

The CDR3 nucleotides are TGTGCCACCAGCAGAGATTCTCCGGGGCGCGGAGGGCCCCAGCATTTT. Its protein product is CATSRDSPGRGGPQHF. V gene TRBV15 combines with J gene TRBJ1-5; tentative D call: TRBD1 (5 bases). Germline CDR1 reads LNHNV; CDR2 reads YYDKDF (reference sequence). The CDR3 contains 16 residues. Trimming left V 0 bases short and J 9 bases short, with 18 bases between.